The 28 T cell receptor beta chains given below trace back to one sample, sequenced in a study of T-cell memory formation after mild COVID-19 (TCRdb year 2021). Library prep was done by 5' RACE. For sequencing, an Illumina NovaSeq 6000 was employed. TCRdb trimmed public reads at Q25 via fastp, called clones via MiXCR and kept in-frame beta chains. Under each unique CDR3 protein, matching rows form one entry showing the most common genes and DNA. The sample records tens of thousands of distinct CDR3 sequences, around 13% of which are singletons. The ten top clones hold over 25% of the sample. Sequences were obtained from PBMCs or a T cell subset sorted from them (not recorded which). The receptors stem from an adult woman who had mild COVID-19 (a few samples of this study predate the infection). The sample titles of this study are shuffled in the database, so cell type and time point are left out; the donor was told from shared clones.

This chain uses TRBV20-1 with TRBJ2-5; 7 positions match TRBD1. Germline V gene sequence: CDR1 DFQATT, CDR2 SNEGSKA (reference sequence). After removal of 6 bases from V and 2 bases from J, the junction contained 3 bases not matched to a gene. The CDR3 length is 12 residues. The CDR3 is CSAPDRQETQYF. The CDR3 coding sequence is TGCAGTGCCCCGGACAGGCAAGAGACCCAGTACTTC.

This chain connects TRBV4-1 to TRBJ2-5; possibly TRBD1 for D (5 bases). The CDR3 runs to 14 residues. Germline CDR1 reads MGHRA; CDR2 reads YSYEKL. V shed 1 base and J shed 1 base, with 7 bases lying between them. The CDR3 reads CASSQGTFQETQYF. As DNA, the CDR3 is TGCGCCAGCAGCCAAGGGACATTCCAAGAGACCCAGTACTTC.

V and J are TRBV4-3 and TRBJ2-1; D is unclear. Germline-derived CDR1 and CDR2 are LGHNA and YSLEER. V dropped 0 bases and J dropped 3 bases, with 12 bases sitting between them. The CDR3 extends over 16 amino acids. CDR3: CASSQDARLLYNEQFF. The CDR3 coding sequence is TGCGCCAGCAGCCAAGATGCCAGGTTACTCTACAATGAGCAGTTCTTC.

This clonotype has just a few counts. The V gene is TRBV2, the J gene TRBJ2-7, with 8 bases identical to TRBD1. This CDR3 has 14 amino acids. J gave up 5 bases and V 10 bases, and 13 bases lay outside the gene matches. The germline gives CDR1 SNHLY, CDR2 FYNNEI. The CDR3 sequence is CATTNRDRSNEQYF. The CDR3 DNA follows: TGTGCCACTACCAACCGGGACAGGTCGAACGAGCAGTACTTC.

The CDR3: CASSPGVSVYYEQYF. In nucleotides, the CDR3 is TGCGCCAGCAGCCCGGGGGTTTCTGTGTACTACGAGCAGTACTTC. The chain uses TRBV5-1 and TRBJ2-7; TRBD2 is a possible D gene (6 bases). The CDR3 sequence is 15 residues long. CDR1 and CDR2 (germline): SGHRS, YFSETQ. The ends were cut back, 4 bases at V and 3 bases at J, with 17 bases in the middle.

The chain couples TRBV24-1 to TRBJ2-3; unclear D gene. This CDR3 region has 14 residues. V lost 7 bases and J lost 3, with 13 bases in between. The germline gives CDR1 KGHDR, CDR2 SFDVKD. DNA of the CDR3: TGTGCCACCAGGGTCCCACCAGATACAGATACGCAGTATTTT. Residues: CATRVPPDTDTQYF.

This clonotype appeared a few times. CDR3 DNA sequence: TGTGCCAGCAGCCCTCCGGGCGGGGGTTACGAGCAGTACTTC. Amino acids: CASSPPGGGYEQYF. The V call is TRBV7-9, the J call TRBJ2-7, with 7 bases matching TRBD2. The CDR3 consists of 14 residues. The trim removed 5 bases at V and 4 bases at J, leaving 8 bases unmatched. Germline V CDR1 and CDR2: SEHNR, FQNEAQ (reference sequence).

CDR3 region: CSVEDGLGEANYGYTF. The CDR3 DNA reads as TGCAGCGTTGAAGATGGGTTAGGGGAGGCTAACTATGGCTACACCTTC. The chain recombines TRBV29-1 with TRBJ1-2; maybe TRBD1 (5 bases). This CDR3 region has 16 residues. V was trimmed by 0 bases and J by 0 bases, leaving 14 bases between them. Per the germline V gene, CDR1 is SQVTM and CDR2 is ANQGSEA.

This clonotype was seen more than once but under ten times. The rearrangement links TRBV12-3 or TRBV12-4 to TRBJ2-3; no reliable D call. CDR3 length: 16 residues. Trimming shortened V by 6 bases and J by 5 bases, and 21 bases separated the two germline ends. CDR3 amino acids: CASSPGPTLSRDTQYF. CDR3 in DNA: TGTGCCAGCAGCCCCGGACCGACGCTCTCGAGAGATACGCAGTATTTT.

This clonotype occurred a few times. This chain links TRBV6-4 with TRBJ2-3; D is ambiguous. The CDR3 spans 10 residues. Germline V gives CDR1 MRHNA, CDR2 SNTAGT. DNA for the CDR3: TGTTGGATACTCACAGATACGCAGTATTTT. As protein: CWILTDTQYF.

This chain connects TRBV5-1 to TRBJ2-1; 8 positions agree with TRBD2. With V trimmed by 4 bases and J by 9 bases, 9 bases remained unmatched. Germline lookup yields CDR1 SGHRS and CDR2 YFSETQ. CDR3 length equals 14 residues. CDR3 sequence (DNA): TGCGCCAGCAGCCCCGGACTAGCCCCTGGTGAGCAGTTCTTC. Amino acid sequence: CASSPGLAPGEQFF.

The chain employs TRBV20-1 and TRBJ2-7, with 9 bases lining up with TRBD1. Germline lookup yields CDR1 DFQATT and CDR2 SNEGSKA (reference sequence). J lost 0 bases, V lost 1 base, and 4 bases had no gene match. This CDR3 comprises 15 residues. CDR3 loop: CSARVLGQGSYEQYF. The CDR3 nucleotides read TGCAGTGCTAGAGTTTTGGGACAGGGCTCCTACGAGCAGTACTTC.

The chain is built from TRBV12-3 or TRBV12-4 and TRBJ2-1; tentatively, D is TRBD1 (5 bases). The germline V and J ends were trimmed by 6 bases and 4 bases, with 25 bases remaining between them. This CDR3 comprises 18 residues. CDR3: CASSPFSDAGHSYNEQFF. The CDR3 bases are TGTGCCAGCAGCCCATTTTCGGATGCAGGACATTCTTACAATGAGCAGTTCTTC.

This chain uses TRBV20-1 with TRBJ2-7, with D possibly matching TRBD2 (6 bases). V lost 5 bases and J lost 5, with 19 bases in between. Germline CDR1 reads DFQATT; CDR2 reads SNEGSKA (reference sequence). CDR3 size: 14 residues. CDR3 residues: CSAPWTGDVHEQYF. CDR3 nucleotides: TGCAGTGCTCCTTGGACGGGGGACGTCCACGAGCAGTACTTC.

There are a few counts of this clonotype. The chain joins TRBV29-1 to TRBJ2-1; D gene uncertain. Germline V CDR1 and CDR2: SQVTM, ANQGSEA. Trimming removed 7 bases at V and 6 bases at J, with 16 bases between. This CDR3 spans 13 amino acids. CDR3 sequence (DNA): TGCAGCGAAAGACCCTACTCGGGCAATGAGCAGTTCTTC. Translation: CSERPYSGNEQFF.

This clonotype was detected many times. This chain links TRBV5-1 with TRBJ2-7; D is perhaps TRBD1 (6 bases). Germline loops: CDR1 SGHRS, CDR2 YFSETQ. This CDR3 region has 11 residues. Trimming stripped 2 bases from V and 6 bases from J, with 6 bases between. In DNA, the CDR3 is TGCGCCAGCAGCTTAGGGGGCGAGCAGTACTTC. It translates to CASSLGGEQYF.

This clonotype was observed a few times. The chain combines TRBV5-6 with TRBJ2-7; D is possibly TRBD2 (5 bases). The CDR3 is 12 amino acids. Trimming stripped 4 bases from V and 2 bases from J, with 7 bases between. CDR1 SGHDT and CDR2 YYEEEE come from the germline V gene. This CDR3 reads CASSRGTYEQYF. The CDR3 bases are TGTGCCAGCAGCCGGGGTACCTACGAGCAGTACTTC.

This clonotype appeared a few times. This rearrangement joins TRBV10-3 to TRBJ2-7; 11 bases align to TRBD2. CDR1 and CDR2 (germline): ENHRY, SYGVKD. Trimming cost V 11 bases and J 2 bases; bases outside gene matches: 5. This CDR3 is built from 13 residues. The CDR3 here is CAGGTSGPYEQYF. For the CDR3, the DNA is TGTGCCGGCGGGACTAGCGGACCCTACGAGCAGTACTTC.

This clonotype was counted only a few times. The chain couples TRBV7-6 to TRBJ2-7; D ambiguous. The V end was cut by 5 bases, the J end by 2 bases, with 10 bases between. Per germline, CDR1 SGHVS and CDR2 FNYEAQ. The CDR3 runs 13 residues. DNA for the CDR3: TGTGCCAGCAGCCCTTTCACAGCCTACGAGCAGTACTTC. It yields the protein CASSPFTAYEQYF.

This chain uses TRBV11-3 with TRBJ2-1; 11 bases are a match to TRBD2. The V gene's germline CDR1 is SGHNT and CDR2 YENEEA. The V and J ends lost 5 bases and 8 bases, in that order; junction bases with no gene match: 5. The CDR3 totals 14 residues. The chain's CDR3 is CASSAGLAGYEQFF. In nucleotides, the CDR3 is TGTGCCAGCAGCGCAGGACTAGCGGGCTATGAGCAGTTCTTC.

This clonotype was seen repeatedly, ten times or more. The chain links TRBV7-9 to TRBJ2-2; TRBD2 matches 9 bases. V dropped 5 bases and J dropped 3; count of bases not matched to a gene: 7. The CDR3 totals 16 residues. The germline gives CDR1 SEHNR, CDR2 FQNEAQ (reference sequence). The CDR3 spells CASSILAGAYTGELFF. In nucleotides, the CDR3 is TGTGCCAGCAGCATTTTAGCGGGGGCATACACCGGGGAGCTGTTTTTT.

This clonotype was detected ten times or more. This sequence joins TRBV20-1 and TRBJ2-1; 10 bases are a match to TRBD1. Germline trimming cut 5 bases from V and 7 bases from J; bases unmatched to any gene: 11. From germline, CDR1 is DFQATT and CDR2 SNEGSKA (reference sequence). This CDR3 spans 15 amino acids. CDR3 amino acids: CSAGSRQGARNEQFF. DNA for the CDR3: TGCAGTGCTGGATCTCGACAGGGGGCGAGAAATGAGCAGTTCTTC.

This clonotype was counted a few times. This chain uses TRBV12-3 or TRBV12-4 with TRBJ1-2; D is unresolved. V was pared by 8 bases and J by 4 bases, with 14 bases between. The CDR3 is 13 residues long. The CDR3 DNA reads TGTGCCAGCGATGATTGGGTGGCCTATGGCTACACCTTC. This translates into CASDDWVAYGYTF.

The gene calls are TRBV20-1 and TRBJ1-1, with 8 bases that match TRBD1. The CDR3 length is 15 residues. V was pared by 6 bases and J by 0 bases, with 9 bases of the junction left unmatched. Germline assignment: CDR1 DFQATT and CDR2 SNEGSKA (reference sequence). CDR3 sequence reads: CSARRQGAVNTEAFF. The CDR3 region has the DNA TGCAGTGCGCGGCGGCAGGGGGCAGTGAACACTGAAGCTTTCTTT.

This clonotype has more than one count but fewer than ten. V gene TRBV5-1 combines with J gene TRBJ2-1, with D tentatively TRBD1 or TRBD2 (5 bases each). This CDR3 spans 13 amino acids. The V gene lost 4 bases and the J gene lost 8 bases, with 13 bases spanning the gap. Germline CDR1 and CDR2: SGHRS and YFSETQ. Here the CDR3 DNA reads TGCGCCAGCAGCCCGGGGCAATTGGATGAGCAGTTCTTC. Translation gives CASSPGQLDEQFF. Based on the CDR3 plus reference TRBV5-1 and TRBJ2-1, the full variable domain is KAGVTQTPRYLIKTRGQQVTLSCSPISGHRSVSWYQQTPGQGLQFLFEYFSETQRNKGNFPGRFSGRQFSNSRSEMNVSTLELGDSALYLCASSPGQLDEQFFGPGTRLTVL.

This clonotype has only a few counts. The V gene is TRBV5-6, the J gene TRBJ2-5, with D perhaps given as TRBD1 or TRBD2 (5 bases each). The germline gives CDR1 SGHDT, CDR2 YYEEEE. The CDR3 covers 14 residues. The V gene lost 0 bases and the J gene lost 0 bases, with 6 bases spanning the gap. The chain's CDR3 is CASSLGGYQETQYF. CDR3 in DNA: TGTGCCAGCAGCTTGGGGGGGTACCAAGAGACCCAGTACTTC. Full variable domain (remainder filled in from reference TRBV5-6 and TRBJ2-5): DAGVTQSPTHLIKTRGQQVTLRCSPKSGHDTVSWYQQALGQGPQFIFQYYEEEERQRGNFPDRFSGHQFPNYSSELNVNALLLGDSALYLCASSLGGYQETQYFGPGTRLLVL.

The genes are TRBV7-8 and TRBJ2-6, with D tentatively TRBD2 (5 bases). Per the germline V gene, CDR1 is SGHVS and CDR2 is FQNEAQ. This CDR3 has 15 amino acids. Between the trimmed V and J ends, which lost 5 bases and 4 bases, there was a span of 12 bases. Here the CDR3 reads CASSPRDNGANVLTF. The CDR3 DNA sequence: TGTGCCAGCAGCCCGAGGGATAACGGGGCCAACGTCCTGACTTTC.

This clonotype came up many times. The V and J genes are TRBV12-3 or TRBV12-4 and TRBJ2-4, with 8 bases fitting TRBD1. This CDR3 contains 17 residues. V gave up 4 bases and J gave up 7 bases; unmatched junction bases: 15. The CDR3 spells CASSSLPRDRLRNIQYF. The CDR3 coding sequence is TGTGCCAGCAGTTCCCTTCCTCGGGACAGGTTACGGAACATTCAGTACTTC.